These 13 T cell receptor beta chains share one sample of origin, sequenced in a study of blood T cell repertoires in COVID-19. Sequenced by immunoSEQ multiplex PCR; TCRdb stores in-frame clones only, minus some. The top ten hold 2.6% of the sample, which has hundreds of thousands of clones, roughly 90% seen once. Input material: PBMCs or T cells enriched from blood (not recorded which). The source is a man in his 60s who had recovered from COVID-19.

V is TRBV2 and J is TRBJ1-6; TRBD1 matches 7 bases. Losses at the gene ends were 5 bases for V and 9 bases for J; bases not matched to a gene: 7. CDR1 is SNHLY, CDR2 FYNNEI, per germline. The CDR3 length is 14 residues. CDR3: CASSRDSIASPLHF. The CDR3 DNA sequence: TGTGCCAGCAGTAGGGACAGCATAGCTTCACCCCTCCACTTT.

This clone was recorded only once. This chain joins TRBV7-9 and TRBJ1-1, with unresolved D. The CDR3 spans 13 residues. V was shortened by 0 bases and J by 3 bases, with 5 bases between the two germline ends. CDR1 is SEHNR, CDR2 FQNEAQ, per germline (reference sequence). For the CDR3, the DNA is TGTGCCAGCAGCTTAGCACTACACACTGAAGCTTTCTTT. Its protein is CASSLALHTEAFF.

The rearrangement links TRBV18 to TRBJ1-5; D unresolved. Germline V lookup: CDR1 KGHSH, CDR2 LQKENI. Trimming cost V 1 base and J 0 bases, with 19 bases left between them. The CDR3 is 19 amino acids. The CDR3 here is CASSPLGPRGGYSNQPQHF. CDR3 nucleotide sequence: TGTGCCAGCTCACCACTCGGACCCCGGGGAGGGTATAGCAATCAGCCCCAGCATTTT. Based on the CDR3 plus reference TRBV18 and TRBJ1-5, the full variable domain is NAGVMQNPRHLVRRRGQEARLRCSPMKGHSHVYWYRQLPEEGLKFMVYLQKENIIDESGMPKERFSAEFPKEGPSILRIQQVVRGDSAAYFCASSPLGPRGGYSNQPQHFGDGTRLSIL.

A few counts support this clone. The J gene is TRBJ2-1, the V gene TRBV30; TRBD2 matches 12 bases. Germline CDR1 and CDR2: GTSNPN and SVGIG (reference sequence). The CDR3 spans 15 residues. The V segment lost 2 bases and the J segment 4 bases; nucleotides outside the gene matches: 3. As DNA, the CDR3 is TGTGCCTGGAGTACCGGACTAGCGGGATACAATGAGCAGTTCTTC. Translation: CAWSTGLAGYNEQFF.

The chain couples TRBV4-1 to TRBJ2-4, with D perhaps TRBD1 (5 bases). In germline, CDR1 is MGHRA, CDR2 YSYEKL. The length of the CDR3 is 13 residues. Trimming left V 0 bases short and J 9 bases short, with 9 bases between. The CDR3: CASSQDRVGIQYF. The DNA for the CDR3 is TGCGCCAGCAGCCAAGACAGGGTGGGCATTCAGTACTTC.

J is TRBJ1-1 and V is TRBV19; tentatively, D is TRBD1 (6 bases). The CDR3 is 14 residues long. Germline V gives CDR1 LNHDA, CDR2 SQIVND (reference sequence). Trimming stripped 4 bases from V and 1 base from J, with 10 bases between. This chain's CDR3 is CASSTGQSNTEAFF. DNA of the CDR3: TGTGCCAGTAGTACCGGACAGTCGAACACTGAAGCTTTCTTT.

The J gene is TRBJ2-3, the V gene TRBV9, with TRBD1 as a possible D gene (7 bases). The CDR3 extends over 15 amino acids. Germline V gene data show CDR1 as SGDLS and CDR2 as YYNGEE. The V and J ends lost 4 bases and 1 base respectively, with 13 bases between them. The CDR3 region has the DNA TGTGCCAGCAGCATCCGGGGGACAGGCACAGATACGCAGTATTTT. Protein: CASSIRGTGTDTQYF.

In its sample, this clone was seen a few times. This chain joins TRBV5-4 and TRBJ2-1; 8 nucleotides align to TRBD1. V dropped 3 bases and J dropped 1; count of bases not matched to a gene: 6. This CDR3 comprises 16 residues. Germline assignment: CDR1 SGHNT and CDR2 YYREEE (reference sequence). CDR3: CASSSTGALSYNEQFF. CDR3 bases: TGTGCCAGCAGCTCGACAGGGGCATTATCCTACAATGAGCAGTTCTTC.

The chain employs TRBV5-6 and TRBJ1-3; D is ambiguous. This CDR3 comprises 14 residues. CDR1 SGHDT and CDR2 YYEEEE come from the germline V gene. Deletions cut 0 bases from V and 8 bases from J, with 12 bases between. The CDR3 here is CASSLDQLSYTIYF. The CDR3 nucleotides read TGTGCCAGCAGCTTGGATCAGTTGTCGTACACCATATATTTT. The variable domain in full, completed from reference TRBV5-6 and TRBJ1-3, reads DAGVTQSPTHLIKTRGQQVTLRCSPKSGHDTVSWYQQALGQGPQFIFQYYEEEERQRGNFPDRFSGHQFPNYSSELNVNALLLGDSALYLCASSLDQLSYTIYFGEGSWLTVV.

The chain has TRBV27 and TRBJ1-6, with D perhaps matching TRBD1 (5 bases). Between the trimmed V and J ends, which lost 2 bases and 8 bases, there was a span of 10 bases. This CDR3 spans 14 amino acids. CDR1 and CDR2 from the germline V gene are MNHEY and SMNVEV (reference sequence). CDR3 bases: TGTGCCAGCAGTTTAAAGGGGTGGGATTCACCCCTCCACTTT. Translated: CASSLKGWDSPLHF.

CDR3 sequence (DNA): TGTGCCAGCAGCGGATGGGACAGGCTGAGCAAAAACATTCAGTACTTC. Protein sequence: CASSGWDRLSKNIQYF. The chain is built from TRBV2 and TRBJ2-4; 8 nucleotides agree with TRBD1. J was trimmed by 3 bases and V by 6 bases; bases with no gene match: 10. CDR1 is SNHLY and CDR2 is FYNNEI in the germline V gene. The length of the CDR3 is 16 residues.

The chain is built from TRBV7-3 and TRBJ1-5; 9 bases are a match to TRBD1. Germline CDR1 reads SGHTA; CDR2 reads FQGTGA. The J segment lost 6 bases and the V segment lost 5 bases, leaving 5 bases of the junction unmatched. The CDR3 has 14 amino acids. The CDR3 sequence is CASSPTGGPQPQHF. CDR3 DNA: TGTGCCAGCAGCCCTACAGGGGGCCCTCAGCCCCAGCATTTT. Full variable domain (missing parts from reference TRBV7-3 and TRBJ1-5): GAGVSQTPSNKVTEKGKYVELRCDPISGHTALYWYRQSLGQGPEFLIYFQGTGAADDSGLPNDRFFAVRPEGSVSTLKIQRTERGDSAVYLCASSPTGGPQPQHFGDGTRLSIL.

The chain links TRBV19 to TRBJ2-7; 8 bases are a match to TRBD1. V lost 6 bases, J lost 2 bases, and 6 bases stayed unmatched. The CDR3 extends over 14 amino acids. CDR1 is LNHDA, CDR2 SQIVND, per germline (reference sequence). The CDR3 protein is CASSGTGRAYEQYF. CDR3 nucleotides: TGTGCCAGTAGCGGGACAGGTCGCGCCTACGAGCAGTACTTC.